This T cell receptor beta chain was identified during a study of blood T cell repertoires in COVID-19 (dated by TCRdb to about 2020). Regarding the study in general: Collaborator samples came from the United States, Italy and Spain and covered acute and convalescent phases of COVID-19. The prospective study material was composed of cDNA or gDNA derived from T cells, B-cell-depleted T cells, or PBMCs. Deeply sampled blood TCRbeta repertoires from subjects exposed to, actively infected with, or recovered from COVID-19 were included in the dataset. The repertoires were released in a freely available public database meant as a resource for research on the immune response to SARS-CoV-2. The samples were drawn from two sources: the first 160 participants of the ongoing ImmuneRACE study, and 950 to 1,500 subjects contributed by 6 global collaborators. Nearly every sample came with metadata listing a de-identified subject ID, COVID-19 status, age in years and sex. Where available, HLA class I and class II types were obtained from metadata supplied by the sample provider rather than from assay-based typing.

Points on this clone: Its specific antigen is unknown. No base quality values were provided; no much bigger clone lies one nucleotide off.

Results and caveats for the whole study, not just this receptor: How much clinical and demographic metadata was included differed by source and by participant, and the metadata was provided uncurated.

V loses 5 bases, J loses 1 base, and the germline ends lie 8 bases apart. From cysteine to phenylalanine, the CDR3 is 13 amino acids long. Only the CDR3 portion is preserved as DNA: 39 bases, with reading frame beginning at the first base. Via the germline V gene, CDR1 is SNHLY and CDR2 FYNNEI. Collaborating institutions collected whole blood in K2EDTA tubes following their own protocols. For TCRbeta analysis, collaborators shipped samples in one of three forms: frozen whole blood, isolated PBMCs, or DNA extracted from either of those sample types. The immunoSEQ Assay, a bias-controlled multiplex PCR, was used to amplify TCRbeta CDR3 regions from genomic DNA. The paper's processing steps were these. The number of nucleated cells in each sample was estimated by amplification of reference gene primers within the assay. Sequence reads were collapsed and filtered to measure the absolute abundance of every unique TCRbeta CDR3 rearrangement. For each sample, productive Simpson clonality was calculated as the square root of Simpson's diversity index over productive rearrangements. Held by TCRdb, this immuneACCESS table contains in-frame sequences only and omits some clones. Under half of the omission traces to an unresolved V gene where checked; the cause of the rest is unknown. D and trimming come from the DNA, and the V and J calls and clone size come from that table. Counted in this sample were about 94,000 clones; less than 85% of them appeared once. The ten largest account for roughly 19% of the sample.

Sequences were obtained from peripheral blood. This clonotype was sampled from a woman of 80 years or more with acute or convalescent COVID-19. The receptor chain draws on TRBV2 and TRBJ1-2, with TRBD1 tentatively as D gene (6 bases match). In nucleotides, the sequence is TGTGCCAGCAGTCGGGACATTAACTATGGCTACACCTTC. Its protein is CASSRDINYGYTF.